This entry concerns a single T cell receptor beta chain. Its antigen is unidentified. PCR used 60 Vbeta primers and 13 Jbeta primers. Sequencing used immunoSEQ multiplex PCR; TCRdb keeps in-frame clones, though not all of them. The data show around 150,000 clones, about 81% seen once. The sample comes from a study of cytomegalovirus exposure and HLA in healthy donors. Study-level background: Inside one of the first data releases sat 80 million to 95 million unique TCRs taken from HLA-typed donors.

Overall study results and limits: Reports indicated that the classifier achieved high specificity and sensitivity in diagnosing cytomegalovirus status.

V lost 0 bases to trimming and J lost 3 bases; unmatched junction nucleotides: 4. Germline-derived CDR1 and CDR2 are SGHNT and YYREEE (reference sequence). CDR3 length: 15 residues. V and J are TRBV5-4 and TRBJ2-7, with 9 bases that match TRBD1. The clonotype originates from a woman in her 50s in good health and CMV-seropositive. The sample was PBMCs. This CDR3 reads CASSLGGTGIYEQYF. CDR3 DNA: TGTGCCAGCAGCTTGGGGGGGACAGGGATCTACGAGCAGTACTTC.